This paragraph reports one TCR beta chain. Its antigen is not known. Profiling relied on immunoSEQ multiplex PCR, and the TCRdb table lists in-frame clones only, not all of them. The table shows some 70,000 clones, with roughly 80% occurring only once. The data were obtained in a study of vaccination effects on CD4 cells after COVID-19. Antigen-specific CD4+ T cells were first expanded with viral peptide pools by the ViraFEST assay and only then sequenced. Researchers isolated CD4+ T cells once 9 to 11 days of culture had elapsed. Vaccinated recipients, who were negative for nucleocapsid antibodies, had no history of SARS-CoV-2 infection. CDR3 length: 15 residues. CDR1 is SGHTA and CDR2 is FQGNSA in the germline V gene. V was shortened by 2 bases and J by 3 bases, with 11 bases between the two germline ends. Study results and limitations: Infection-derived and vaccine-derived clones contracted markedly late after vaccination.

The input for sequencing was CD4+ T cells from PBMCs cultured with SARS-CoV-2 spike peptides, taken before COVID-19 vaccination. V is TRBV7-2 and J is TRBJ2-1; D assignment may be TRBD1 or TRBD2 (6 bases each). The receptor's source is a human donor who received a COVID-19 vaccine. Here the CDR3 reads CASSLSGGLYNEQFF. For the CDR3, the DNA is TGTGCCAGCAGCTTATCCGGGGGCCTCTACAATGAGCAGTTCTTC.